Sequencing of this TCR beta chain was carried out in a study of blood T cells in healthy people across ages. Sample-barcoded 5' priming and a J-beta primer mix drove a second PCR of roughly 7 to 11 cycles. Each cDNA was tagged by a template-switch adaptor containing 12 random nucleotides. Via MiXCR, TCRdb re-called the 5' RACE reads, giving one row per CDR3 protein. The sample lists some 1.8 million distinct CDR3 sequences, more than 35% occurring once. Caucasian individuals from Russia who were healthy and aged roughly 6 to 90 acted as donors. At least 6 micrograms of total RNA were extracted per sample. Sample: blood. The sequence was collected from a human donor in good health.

For the CDR3, the DNA is TGTGCCAGCAGCGGTGAGAGGGGTATCAATGGCTACACCTTC. It is translated as CASSGERGINGYTF. This chain uses TRBV9 with TRBJ1-2, with D possibly TRBD1 on 5 matching bases. CDR1 and CDR2 (germline): SGDLS, YYNGEE. The CDR3 spans 14 residues. Deletions cut 3 bases from V and 6 bases from J, with 15 bases between.